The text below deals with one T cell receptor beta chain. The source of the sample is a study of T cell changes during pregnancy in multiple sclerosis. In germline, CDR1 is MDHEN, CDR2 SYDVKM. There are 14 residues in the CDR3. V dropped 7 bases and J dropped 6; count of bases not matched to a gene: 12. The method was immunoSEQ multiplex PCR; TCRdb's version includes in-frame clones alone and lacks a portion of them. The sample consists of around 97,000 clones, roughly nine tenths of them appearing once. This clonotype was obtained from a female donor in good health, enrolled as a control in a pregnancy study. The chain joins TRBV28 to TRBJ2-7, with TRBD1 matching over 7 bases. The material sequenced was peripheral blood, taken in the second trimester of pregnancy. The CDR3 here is CASKDRVLNSEQYF. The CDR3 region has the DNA TGTGCCAGCAAAGACAGGGTGTTGAACTCCGAGCAGTACTTC.